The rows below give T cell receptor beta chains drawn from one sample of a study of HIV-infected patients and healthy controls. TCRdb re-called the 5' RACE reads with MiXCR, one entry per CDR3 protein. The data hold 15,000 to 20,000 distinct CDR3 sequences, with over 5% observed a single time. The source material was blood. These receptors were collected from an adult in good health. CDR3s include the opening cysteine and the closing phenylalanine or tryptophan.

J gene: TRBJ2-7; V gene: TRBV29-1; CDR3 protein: CSVEVFLAGGPEQYF
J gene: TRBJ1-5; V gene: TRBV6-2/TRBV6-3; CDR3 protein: CASCEVGYSNQPQHF
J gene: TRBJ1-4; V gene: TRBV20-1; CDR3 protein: CSAKGPINEKLFF
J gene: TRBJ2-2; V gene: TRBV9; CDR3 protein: CASSVALGSAGELFF
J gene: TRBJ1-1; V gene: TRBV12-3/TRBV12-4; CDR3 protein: CASSFRDENTEAFF
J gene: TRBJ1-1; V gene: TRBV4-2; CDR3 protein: CASSFRIGGVNTEAFF
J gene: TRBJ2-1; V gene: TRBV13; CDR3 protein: CASSPYALPGQGSGEQFF
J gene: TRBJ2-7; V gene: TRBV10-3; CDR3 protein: CAARTSVVEQYF
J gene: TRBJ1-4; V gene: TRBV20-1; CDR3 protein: CSARAGQGWSTNEKLFF
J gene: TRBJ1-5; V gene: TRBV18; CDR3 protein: CASSPGGTSNQPQHF
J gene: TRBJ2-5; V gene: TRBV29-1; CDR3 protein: CSARLQETQYF
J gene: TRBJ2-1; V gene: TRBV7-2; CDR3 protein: CASSSSPLPYNEQFF
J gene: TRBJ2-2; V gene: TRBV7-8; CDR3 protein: CASSFVAPGAGELFF
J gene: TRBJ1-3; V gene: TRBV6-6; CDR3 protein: CASSTGAGNTIYF
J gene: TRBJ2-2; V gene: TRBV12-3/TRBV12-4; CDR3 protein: CASSPTGRMGELFF
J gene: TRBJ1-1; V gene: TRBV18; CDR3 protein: CASSPPSGPNTEAFF
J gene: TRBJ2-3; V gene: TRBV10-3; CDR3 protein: CAITASEGADTQYF
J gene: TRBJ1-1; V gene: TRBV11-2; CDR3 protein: CASSGTTGRDTEAFF
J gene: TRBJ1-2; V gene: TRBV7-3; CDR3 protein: CASSLMEGKVDGYTF
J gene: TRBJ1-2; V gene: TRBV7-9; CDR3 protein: CASSPALGPRQNYGYTF
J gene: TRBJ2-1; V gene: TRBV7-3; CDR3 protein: CASSPSGGSNEQFF
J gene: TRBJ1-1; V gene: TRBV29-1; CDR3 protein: CSVESDGQGTTEAFF
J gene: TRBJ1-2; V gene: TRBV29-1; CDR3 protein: CSVYKGPYGYTF
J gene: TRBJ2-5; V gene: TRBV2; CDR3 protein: CASDSTSGGPNF
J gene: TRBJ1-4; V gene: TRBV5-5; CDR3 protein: CASSLVGDRGNLNEKLFF
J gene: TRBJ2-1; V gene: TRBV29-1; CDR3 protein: CSVAHGDEQFF
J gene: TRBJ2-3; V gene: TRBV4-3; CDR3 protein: CASSQDPGLTDTQYF
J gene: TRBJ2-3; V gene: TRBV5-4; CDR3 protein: CASSLVAGGPQISTDTQYF
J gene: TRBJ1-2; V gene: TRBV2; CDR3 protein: CASRAGQIYGYTF
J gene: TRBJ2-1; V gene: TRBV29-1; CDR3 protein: CSVSLNTENEQFF
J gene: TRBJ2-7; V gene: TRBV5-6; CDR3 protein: CASSFPQGWGYEQYF
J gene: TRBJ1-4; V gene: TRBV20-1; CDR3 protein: CSARSRQGKKVPNEKLFF
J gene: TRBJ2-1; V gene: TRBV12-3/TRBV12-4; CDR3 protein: CASSWGQHNEQFF
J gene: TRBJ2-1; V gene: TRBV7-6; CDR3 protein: CASSFGGTSWTTEQFF
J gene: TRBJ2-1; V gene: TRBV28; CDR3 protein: CASSSASGPLRDNEQFF
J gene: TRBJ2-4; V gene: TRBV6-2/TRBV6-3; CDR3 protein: CASSYSLGSAKNIQYF
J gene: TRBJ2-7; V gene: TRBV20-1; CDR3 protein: CSAPRTGEVYEQYF
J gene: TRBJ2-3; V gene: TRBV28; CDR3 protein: CASSFTGKSTDTQYF
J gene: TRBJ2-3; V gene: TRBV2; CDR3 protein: CASSLAASATYTDTQYF
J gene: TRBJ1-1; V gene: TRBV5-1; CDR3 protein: CASRKTRMNTEAFF
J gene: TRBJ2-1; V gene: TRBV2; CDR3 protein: CASSEVRGGPFSSYNEQFF
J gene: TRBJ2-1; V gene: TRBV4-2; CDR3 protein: CASSQDMGTSGDQFF
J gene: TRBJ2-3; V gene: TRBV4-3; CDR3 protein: CASSQAIGLISTDTQYF
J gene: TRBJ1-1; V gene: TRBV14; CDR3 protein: CASSQDFGRTPEAFF
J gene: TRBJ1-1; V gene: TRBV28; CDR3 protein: CASSFPPHIGAFF
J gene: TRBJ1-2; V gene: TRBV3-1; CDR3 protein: CASSLNIQRFDGYTF
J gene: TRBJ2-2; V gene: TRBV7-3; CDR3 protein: CASSPRTGTGELFF
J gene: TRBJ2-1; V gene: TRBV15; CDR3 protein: CATSRGGTSGGSYNEQFF
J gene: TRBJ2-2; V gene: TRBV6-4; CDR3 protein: CASSDSTSTGELFF
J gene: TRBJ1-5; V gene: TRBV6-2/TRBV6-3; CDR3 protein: CATLSGTANFQPQHF
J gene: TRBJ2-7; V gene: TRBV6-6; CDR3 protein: CASSIGGARDEQYF
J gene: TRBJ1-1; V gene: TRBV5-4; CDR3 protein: CASSLGNGGTEAFF